The present entry profiles one TCR beta chain with its context. Its antigen is not identified. These data are taken from a study of Ad26.COV2.S vaccination and SARS-CoV-2 variants. Overall study context: Ad26.COV2.S was injected intramuscularly once or twice, 56 days apart. General study results and limits: It was reported that spike-specific CD8+ and CD4+ T cell responses were substantially broad after vaccination.

Specified treatment: some 19 received Ad26.COV2.S at low or high dose, single or two shots; about five received placebo; per-sample allocation not given. After the first vaccine or placebo injection, samples were drawn on day 63. Boston supplied an adult donor aged 18-55 years. This vaccine is an Ad26 vector that expresses the Wuhan-strain SARS-CoV-2 spike. The assay was immunoSEQ multiplex PCR, and TCRdb's table has in-frame clones only and misses some. The sample has about 350,000 clones; 70% to 90% are singletons. V was shortened by 0 bases and J by 4 bases, with 10 bases between the two germline ends. The CDR3 runs to 14 residues. The germline CDR1 and CDR2 sequences are GTSNPN and SVGIG (reference sequence).

The TCR comes from a person aged 18-60 years who received the Ad26.COV2.S COVID-19 vaccine or a placebo. The chain uses TRBV30 and TRBJ2-4; D gene unclear. The sequencing used peripheral blood, collected in a trial of Ad26.COV2.S vaccine versus placebo. The CDR3 nucleotides are TGTGCCTGGAGTGTAGGCGGTCAGAAAAACATTCAGTACTTC. It specifies CAWSVGGQKNIQYF.